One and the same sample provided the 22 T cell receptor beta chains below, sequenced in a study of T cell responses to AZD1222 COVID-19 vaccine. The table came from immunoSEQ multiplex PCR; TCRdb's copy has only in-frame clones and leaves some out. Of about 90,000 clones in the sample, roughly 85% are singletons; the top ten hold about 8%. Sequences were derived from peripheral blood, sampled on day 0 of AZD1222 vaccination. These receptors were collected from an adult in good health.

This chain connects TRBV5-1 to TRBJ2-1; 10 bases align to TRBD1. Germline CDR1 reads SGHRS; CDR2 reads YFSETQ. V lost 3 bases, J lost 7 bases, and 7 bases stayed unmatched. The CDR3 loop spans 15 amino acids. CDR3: CASSSGTGVVNEQFF. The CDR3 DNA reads TGCGCCAGCAGCTCAGGGACAGGGGTTGTGAATGAGCAGTTCTTC.

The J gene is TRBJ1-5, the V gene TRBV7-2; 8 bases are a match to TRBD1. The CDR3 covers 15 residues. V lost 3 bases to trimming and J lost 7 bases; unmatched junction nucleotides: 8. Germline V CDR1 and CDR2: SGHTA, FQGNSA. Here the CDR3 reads CASSFKTGEGQPQHF. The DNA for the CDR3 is TGTGCCAGCAGCTTCAAGACAGGGGAGGGCCAGCCCCAGCATTTT.

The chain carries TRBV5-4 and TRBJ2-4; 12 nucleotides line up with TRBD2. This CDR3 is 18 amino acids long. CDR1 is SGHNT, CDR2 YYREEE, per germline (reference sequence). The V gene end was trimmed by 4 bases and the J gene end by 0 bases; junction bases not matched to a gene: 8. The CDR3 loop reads CASSPTSGRTLAKNIQYF. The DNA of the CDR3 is TGTGCCAGCAGCCCCACTAGCGGGAGGACTCTAGCCAAAAACATTCAGTACTTC.

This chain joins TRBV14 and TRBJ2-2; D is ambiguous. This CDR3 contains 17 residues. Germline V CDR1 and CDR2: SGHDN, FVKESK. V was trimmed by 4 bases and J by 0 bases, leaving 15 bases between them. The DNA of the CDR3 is TGTGCCAGCAGCCCCCGAAGCCTGACCGCGAACACCGGGGAGCTGTTTTTT. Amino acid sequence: CASSPRSLTANTGELFF.

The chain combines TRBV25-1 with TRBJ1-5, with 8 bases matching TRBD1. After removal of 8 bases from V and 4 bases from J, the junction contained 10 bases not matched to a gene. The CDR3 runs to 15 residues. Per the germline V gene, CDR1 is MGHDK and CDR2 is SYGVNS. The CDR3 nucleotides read TGTGCCAGCGGGACCGGGACAGGATTTAATCAGCCCCAGCATTTT. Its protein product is CASGTGTGFNQPQHF.

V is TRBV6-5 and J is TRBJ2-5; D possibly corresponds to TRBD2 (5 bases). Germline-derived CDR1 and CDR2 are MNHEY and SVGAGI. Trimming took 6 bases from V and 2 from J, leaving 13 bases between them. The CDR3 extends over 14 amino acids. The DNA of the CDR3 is TGTGCCAGCAGACTAGGAGCGGAACAAGAGACCCAGTACTTC. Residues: CASRLGAEQETQYF.

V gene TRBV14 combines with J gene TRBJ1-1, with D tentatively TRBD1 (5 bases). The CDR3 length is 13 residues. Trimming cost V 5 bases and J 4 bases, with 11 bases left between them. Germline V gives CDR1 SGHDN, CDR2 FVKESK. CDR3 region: CASSSGLATEAFF. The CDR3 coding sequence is TGTGCCAGCAGCTCAGGGTTGGCCACTGAAGCTTTCTTT.

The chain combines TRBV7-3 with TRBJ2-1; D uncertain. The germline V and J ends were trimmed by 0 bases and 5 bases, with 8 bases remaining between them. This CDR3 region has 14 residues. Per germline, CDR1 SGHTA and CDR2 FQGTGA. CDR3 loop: CASSLTPSDNEQFF. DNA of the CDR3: TGTGCCAGCAGCTTAACCCCGTCGGACAATGAGCAGTTCTTC.

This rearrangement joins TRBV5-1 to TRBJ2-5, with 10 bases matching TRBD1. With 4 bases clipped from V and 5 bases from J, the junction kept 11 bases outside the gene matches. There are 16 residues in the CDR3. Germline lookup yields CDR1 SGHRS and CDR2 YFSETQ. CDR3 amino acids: CASSNLTGGAGETQYF. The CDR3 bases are TGCGCCAGCAGCAACCTGACAGGGGGCGCGGGGGAGACCCAGTACTTC.

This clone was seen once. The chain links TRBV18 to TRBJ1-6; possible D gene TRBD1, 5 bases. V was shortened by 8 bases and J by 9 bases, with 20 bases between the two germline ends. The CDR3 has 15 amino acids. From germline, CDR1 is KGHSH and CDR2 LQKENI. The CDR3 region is CASGREDTWGSPLHF. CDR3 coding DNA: TGTGCCAGCGGACGCGAGGACACCTGGGGTTCACCCCTCCACTTT. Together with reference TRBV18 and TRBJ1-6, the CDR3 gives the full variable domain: NAGVMQNPRHLVRRRGQEARLRCSPMKGHSHVYWYRQLPEEGLKFMVYLQKENIIDESGMPKERFSAEFPKEGPSILRIQQVVRGDSAAYFCASGREDTWGSPLHFGNGTRLTVT.

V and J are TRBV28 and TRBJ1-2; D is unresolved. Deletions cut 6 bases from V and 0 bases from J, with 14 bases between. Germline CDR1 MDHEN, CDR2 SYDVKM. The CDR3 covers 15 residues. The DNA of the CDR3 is TGTGCCAGCAGGGTATCGGACGGATCTAACTATGGCTACACCTTC. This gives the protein CASRVSDGSNYGYTF.

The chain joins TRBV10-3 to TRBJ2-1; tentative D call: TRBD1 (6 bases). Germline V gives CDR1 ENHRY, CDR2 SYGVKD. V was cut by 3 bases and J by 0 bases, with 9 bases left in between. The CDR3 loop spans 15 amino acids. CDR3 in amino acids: CAISDLGGSYNEQFF. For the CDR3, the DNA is TGTGCCATCAGTGACTTAGGGGGCTCCTACAATGAGCAGTTCTTC.

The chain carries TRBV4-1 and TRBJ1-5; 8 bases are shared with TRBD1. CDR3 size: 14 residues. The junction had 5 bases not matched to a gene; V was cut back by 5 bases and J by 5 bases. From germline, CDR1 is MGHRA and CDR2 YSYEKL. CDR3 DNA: TGCGCCAGCAGCAGGGGACAGGACTATCAGCCCCAGCATTTT. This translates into CASSRGQDYQPQHF.

The CDR3 is CASSQRDNGGKAFF. CDR3 coding DNA: TGTGCCAGCAGCCAACGGGACAACGGGGGTAAAGCTTTCTTT. This sequence joins TRBV16 and TRBJ1-1, with D perhaps TRBD1 (6 bases). V lost 2 bases and J 9 bases, leaving 16 bases between the germline ends. Germline loops: CDR1 KGHSY, CDR2 FQNENV. This CDR3 has 14 residues.

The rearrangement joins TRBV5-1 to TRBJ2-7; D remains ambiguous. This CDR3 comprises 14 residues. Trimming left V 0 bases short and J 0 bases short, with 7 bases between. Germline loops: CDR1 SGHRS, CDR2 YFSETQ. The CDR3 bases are TGCGCCAGCAGCTTGGTCCCTGCCTCCTACGAGCAGTACTTC. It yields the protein CASSLVPASYEQYF.

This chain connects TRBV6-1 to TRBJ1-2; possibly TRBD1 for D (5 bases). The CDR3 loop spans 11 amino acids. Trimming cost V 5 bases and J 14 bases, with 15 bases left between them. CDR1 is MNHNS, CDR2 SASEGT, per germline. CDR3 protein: CASSTSGGTTF. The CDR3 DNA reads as TGTGCCAGCAGTACCTCCGGGGGAACTACCTTC.

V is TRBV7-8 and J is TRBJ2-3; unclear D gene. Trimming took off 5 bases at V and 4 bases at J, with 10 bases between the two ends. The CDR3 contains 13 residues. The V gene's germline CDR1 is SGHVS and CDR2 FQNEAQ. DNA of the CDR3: TGTGCCAGCAGCCCCCGGGTAGCAGATACGCAGTATTTT. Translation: CASSPRVADTQYF. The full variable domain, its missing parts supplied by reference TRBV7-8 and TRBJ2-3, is GAGVSQSPRYKVAKRGQDVALRCDPISGHVSLFWYQQALGQGPEFLTYFQNEAQLDKSGLPSDRFFAERPEGSVSTLKIQRTQQEDSAVYLCASSPRVADTQYFGPGTRLTVL.

In DNA, the CDR3 is TGTGCCAGCACCGCCGGGACAGCGCTACGATCCAATTCACCCCTCCACTTT. Amino acids: CASTAGTALRSNSPLHF. V is TRBV2 and J is TRBJ1-6; 7 nucleotides line up with TRBD1. The J segment lost 7 bases and the V segment lost 7 bases, leaving 16 bases of the junction unmatched. This CDR3 contains 17 residues. Per the germline V gene, CDR1 is SNHLY and CDR2 is FYNNEI.

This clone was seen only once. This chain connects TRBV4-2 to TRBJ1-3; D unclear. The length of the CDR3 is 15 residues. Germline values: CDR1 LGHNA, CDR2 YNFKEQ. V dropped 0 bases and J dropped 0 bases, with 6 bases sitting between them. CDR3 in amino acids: CASSQEANSGNTIYF. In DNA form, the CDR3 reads TGTGCCAGCAGCCAAGAGGCAAACTCTGGAAACACCATATATTTT.

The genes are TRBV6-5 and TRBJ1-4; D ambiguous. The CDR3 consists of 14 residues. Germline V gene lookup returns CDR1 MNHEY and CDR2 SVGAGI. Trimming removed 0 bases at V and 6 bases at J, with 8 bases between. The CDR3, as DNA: TGTGCCAGCAGTTACTCGAATGGGGATGAAAAACTGTTTTTT. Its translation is CASSYSNGDEKLFF.

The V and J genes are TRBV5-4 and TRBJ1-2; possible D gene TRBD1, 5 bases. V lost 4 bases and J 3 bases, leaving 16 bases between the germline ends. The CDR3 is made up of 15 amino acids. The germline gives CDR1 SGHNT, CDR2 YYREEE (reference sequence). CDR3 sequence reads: CASSNKWQGDYGYTF. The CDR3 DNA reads TGTGCCAGCAGCAATAAATGGCAGGGCGACTATGGCTACACCTTC.

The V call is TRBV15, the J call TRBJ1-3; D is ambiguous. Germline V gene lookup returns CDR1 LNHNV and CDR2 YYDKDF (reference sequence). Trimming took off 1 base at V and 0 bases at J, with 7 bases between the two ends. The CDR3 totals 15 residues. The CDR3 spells CATSRGRTSGNTIYF. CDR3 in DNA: TGTGCCACCAGCAGAGGACGGACCTCTGGAAACACCATATATTTT.